This is a list of T cell receptor beta chains from one sample in a study of OX40 agonist ivuxolimab in advanced cancers. The table came from immunoSEQ multiplex PCR; TCRdb's copy has only in-frame clones and leaves some out. The sample includes 98,000 or so clones, around 85% seen only once; the top ten take around 0.82%. Sample: CD4+ or CD8+ T cells sorted from blood, taken in a trial of the OX40 agonist ivuxolimab. Receptors were obtained from an adult with an advanced solid tumor such as melanoma, head and neck, liver or kidney cancer. The CDR3 runs from the conserved cysteine through the conserved F or W. D genes are given only for firm matches. For some rows the clone size is stated as once, few or many, or as a class when expanded; others skip it.

>TRBV19|TRBD2|.
CASSIGPPSGAYNEQFF
>TRBV7-3|TRBD2|.
CASSLSKRGYSYNEQFF
>TRBV7-6|TRBD2|.
CASSLGTSGNNEQFF
>TRBV7-2|.|.
CASSYQRQSASF
>TRBV6-4|.|once
CASSTIQGGTYNEQFF
>TRBV6-5|.|.
CASSYSRLGQNYGYTF
>TRBV18|.|.
CASSEQETQYF
>TRBV6-1|TRBD1|.
CASRTGGQTNEKLFF
>TRBV7-6|.|few
CASSFEGVAFF
>TRBV5-1|TRBD2|.
CASSGTSGVGGETQYF
>TRBV5-4|.|.
CASSSSVGANYGYTF
>TRBV10-3|.|.
CAISDRENYGYTF
>TRBV5-1|TRBD2|.
CASSFGGGSYNEQFF
>TRBV7-9|.|.
CASSGGETGNTIYF
>TRBV15|.|.
CATSRDVGTAFF
>TRBV9|TRBD2|once
CASSATSGFNNEQFF
>TRBV11-2|.|few
CASSLELGRGQGVQYF
>TRBV6-5|.|few
CASSYSQLRTEAFF
>TRBV6-1|.|.
CASNMQANQPQHF
>TRBV11-3|.|.
CASSLEIDTQYF
>TRBV11-1|TRBD2|.
CASSRRLAGVFNTGELFF
>TRBV18|.|once
CASSPVGYEQFF
>TRBV6-1|TRBD2|.
CASRASGTSGYEQYF
>TRBV5-5|.|.
CASSWEGRNNSPLHF
>TRBV11-2|TRBD1|.
CASSLYRGYEQYF
>TRBV10-3|.|once
CAISESSGGSRDNYGYTF
>TRBV14|.|.
CASSLTGGNTIYF
>TRBV5-4|TRBD1|.
CASSSNRGPQETQYF
>TRBV7-2|TRBD1|.
CASSLFGQGAGKNIQYF
>TRBV6-5|.|.
CASSQQAWSRGYTF
>TRBV2|TRBD1|.
CASSRDRQETQYF
>TRBV6-4|TRBD2|many
CASSELAGGNEQFF
>TRBV7-2|.|.
CASSASGTSSLYGYTF
>TRBV10-3|.|once
CAISDSTRSGYNEQFF
>TRBV4-1|.|.
CASSQENHGPQHF
>TRBV4-2|.|.
CASSQEGGIGNTIYF
>TRBV20-1|.|.
CSASTGGTRVF
>TRBV5-1|TRBD2|.
CASSSRLAPRTDTQYF
>TRBV7-2|.|once
CASSLWGGYGYTF
>TRBV7-2|.|.
CASSPGPGRNTEAFF
>TRBV5-4|.|.
CASSLGQANEKLFF
>TRBV6-6|TRBD2|.
CASSGRHSGSGETQYF
>TRBV4-2|.|.
CASSPGGGAVGYEQYF
>TRBV19|.|.
CATQRTPVNEQFF
>TRBV5-4|.|.
CASSLDGSGANVLTF
>TRBV28|.|.
CASSPPQGVGTDTQYF
>TRBV27|TRBD1|.
CASSSSGGGLNTEAFF
>TRBV30|.|once
CAWNPGPSATEQFF
>TRBV7-2|.|medium-sized
CASSSKGGTGYEQYF
>TRBV6-6|.|.
CASSSVQDYGYTF
>TRBV28|.|once
CASSMTGLYGYTF
>TRBV29-1|.|.
CSVGNSGELFF
>TRBV18|TRBD2|.
CASSSETSGTNTQYF
>TRBV2|.|.
CASSPTGTPEAIQYF
>TRBV9|TRBD2|.
CASSRGGDGANVLTF
>TRBV7-2|.|once
CASSFRHTGELFF
>TRBV29-1|.|.
CSVRQPARSEQYF
>TRBV5-1|.|.
CASSEDTNTEAFF
>TRBV28|.|.
CASSFSADYNEQFF